These 18 T cell receptor beta chains were all obtained from the same sample, sequenced in a study of cytomegalovirus exposure and HLA in healthy donors. The PCR had 60 Vbeta and 13 Jbeta primers. Repertoires were generated with immunoSEQ multiplex PCR, while TCRdb's copy carries only in-frame clones and drops some. The sample includes over 140,000 clones, 80% of them seen just once. Material for sequencing was PBMCs. These receptors all come from a man between 45 and 60 years old in good health and CMV-seronegative.

V usage is TRBV30 and J usage is TRBJ2-2; D is unresolved. The CDR3 has 14 amino acids. Germline CDR1 and CDR2: GTSNPN and SVGIG (reference sequence). V was trimmed by 6 bases and J by 0 bases, leaving 11 bases between them. This CDR3 is CACPGSANTGELFF. The CDR3, as DNA: TGTGCCTGCCCCGGAAGCGCGAACACCGGGGAGCTGTTTTTT.

The chain is built from TRBV19 and TRBJ2-7; a weak D match, TRBD1 (6 bases). The CDR3 has 13 residues. The germline V gene encodes CDR1 LNHDA and CDR2 SQIVND (reference sequence). Trimming stripped 7 bases from V and 4 bases from J, with 14 bases between. The CDR3 region is CASKGQGLYEQYF. The CDR3 coding sequence is TGTGCCAGTAAGGGGCAGGGGCTGTACGAGCAGTACTTC.

The chain recombines TRBV11-2 with TRBJ2-2, with 12 bases that match TRBD2. The CDR3 spans 18 residues. CDR1 SGHAT and CDR2 FQNNGV come from the germline V gene. V trimming: 5 bases; J trimming: 6 bases; junction bases outside the gene matches: 13. CDR3 in DNA: TGTGCCAGCAGCCTTCGACTAGCGGGAGCAGTCTTGGCCGGGGAGCTGTTTTTT. Translating it yields CASSLRLAGAVLAGELFF.

This clone was counted once. V gene TRBV30 combines with J gene TRBJ1-2, with D perhaps TRBD1 (5 bases). V was clipped by 0 bases and J by 2 bases, with 19 bases between them. Germline V gene sequence: CDR1 GTSNPN, CDR2 SVGIG (reference sequence). The CDR3 has 17 amino acids. CDR3 nucleotide sequence: TGTGCCTGGAGTGTTGCCCTCAGAGGTCAGGGAAACTATGGCTACACCTTC. Its translation is CAWSVALRGQGNYGYTF.

J is TRBJ1-5 and V is TRBV2; no definite D call. Germline assignment: CDR1 SNHLY and CDR2 FYNNEI. The CDR3 spans 16 residues. V lost 3 bases and J 0 bases, leaving 12 bases between the germline ends. The CDR3 sequence: CASSDRAQTSNQPQHF. The DNA for the CDR3 is TGTGCCAGCAGTGATAGAGCACAGACTAGCAATCAGCCCCAGCATTTT. The full variable domain, with the rest looked up from reference TRBV2 and TRBJ1-5, is EPEVTQTPSHQVTQMGQEVILRCVPISNHLYFYWYRQILGQKVEFLVSFYNNEISEKSEIFDDQFSVERPDGSNFTLKIRSTKLEDSAMYFCASSDRAQTSNQPQHFGDGTRLSIL.

The chain employs TRBV18 and TRBJ1-4; D ambiguous. CDR1 and CDR2 (germline): KGHSH, LQKENI. V lost 3 bases and J 1 base, leaving 6 bases between the germline ends. The CDR3 loop spans 14 amino acids. The CDR3 bases are TGTGCCAGCTCACCGACAAGAACTAATGAAAAACTGTTTTTT. Its protein product is CASSPTRTNEKLFF.

The V call is TRBV19, the J call TRBJ1-4; 8 bases are a match to TRBD1. The J segment lost 15 bases and the V segment lost 3 bases, leaving 6 bases of the junction unmatched. Germline lookup yields CDR1 LNHDA and CDR2 SQIVND (reference sequence). The CDR3 contains 12 residues. DNA of the CDR3: TGTGCCAGTAGTATTCCGGACAGGGCAGTGTTTTTT. This gives the protein CASSIPDRAVFF.

CDR3 bases: TGTGCCAGCAGTGAACCCGGACAGGGTCGATCTGGCTACACCTTC. Protein sequence: CASSEPGQGRSGYTF. The rearrangement joins TRBV6-1 to TRBJ1-2; TRBD1 matches 8 bases. The length of the CDR3 is 15 residues. With 2 bases clipped from V and 7 bases from J, the junction kept 9 bases outside the gene matches. Germline loops: CDR1 MNHNS, CDR2 SASEGT.

The CDR3, as DNA: TGCGCCAGCAGACAGCGGGAGGCTTCCTACAATGAGCAGTTCTTC. Translation gives CASRQREASYNEQFF. The rearrangement joins TRBV5-1 to TRBJ2-1; 9 bases fit TRBD2. The CDR3 loop spans 15 amino acids. Germline V gene data show CDR1 as SGHRS and CDR2 as YFSETQ. V gave up 5 bases and J gave up 1 base; unmatched junction bases: 4. Full variable domain (outside the CDR3, taken from reference TRBV5-1 and TRBJ2-1): KAGVTQTPRYLIKTRGQQVTLSCSPISGHRSVSWYQQTPGQGLQFLFEYFSETQRNKGNFPGRFSGRQFSNSRSEMNVSTLELGDSALYLCASRQREASYNEQFFGPGTRLTVL.

The chain employs TRBV28 and TRBJ1-5, with TRBD1 matching 8 bases. The CDR3 has 14 amino acids. Germline V gene sequence: CDR1 MDHEN, CDR2 SYDVKM. V lost 4 bases, J lost 7 bases, and 6 bases stayed unmatched. The CDR3 bases are TGTGCCAGCAGTTCGGGACAGGCGACCCAGCCCCAGCATTTT. It yields the protein CASSSGQATQPQHF. Complete variable domain (other parts from reference TRBV28 and TRBJ1-5): DVKVTQSSRYLVKRTGEKVFLECVQDMDHENMFWYRQDPGLGLRLIYFSYDVKMKEKGDIPEGYSVSREKKERFSLILESASTNQTSMYLCASSSGQATQPQHFGDGTRLSIL.

This chain links TRBV6-5 with TRBJ1-3, with 7 positions matching TRBD1. The ends lost 6 bases at V and 8 bases at J; junction bases unmatched: 13. Looked up from germline, CDR1 is MNHEY and CDR2 is SVGAGI. The CDR3 consists of 15 residues. The CDR3 coding sequence is TGTGCCAGCAGCCCGGGACAGCCGCCCTCGGACACCATATATTTT. Its protein product is CASSPGQPPSDTIYF.

V is TRBV2 and J is TRBJ1-5, with D uncertain. The V gene's germline CDR1 is SNHLY and CDR2 FYNNEI. Trimming pared 6 bases from V and 9 bases from J, leaving 9 bases between. This CDR3 is 11 amino acids long. CDR3 residues: CASRKEGPQHF. Written as DNA, the CDR3 is TGTGCCAGCAGGAAGGAGGGGCCCCAGCATTTT.

The CDR3 DNA is TGCGCCAGCAGCCAAGCAGAGACAGGCACCTACGAGCAGTACTTC. This sequence encodes CASSQAETGTYEQYF. This sequence joins TRBV4-1 and TRBJ2-7; D is perhaps TRBD1 (6 bases). Germline values: CDR1 MGHRA, CDR2 YSYEKL. This CDR3 is built from 15 residues. Trimming cost V 1 base and J 2 bases, with 12 bases left between them.

This clone has only a few counts. J is TRBJ2-7 and V is TRBV9; possible D gene TRBD1, 6 bases. Trimming took off 1 base at V and 5 bases at J, with 13 bases between the two ends. Per the germline V gene, CDR1 is SGDLS and CDR2 is YYNGEE. The CDR3 is made up of 14 amino acids. The CDR3: CASSVNQGWDEQYF. As DNA, the CDR3 is TGTGCCAGCAGCGTAAATCAGGGGTGGGACGAGCAGTACTTC.

This chain links TRBV19 with TRBJ1-2; 8 bases fit TRBD1. The CDR3 consists of 13 residues. V shed 1 base and J 8 bases; nucleotides not matched to a gene: 3. Germline V gene data show CDR1 as LNHDA and CDR2 as SQIVND (reference sequence). Here the CDR3 DNA reads TGTGCCAGTAGTATAGGGGACAGGAGGGGCTACACCTTC. The encoded protein is CASSIGDRRGYTF.

V and J are TRBV5-1 and TRBJ2-2; 9 bases agree with TRBD2. The CDR3 covers 14 residues. CDR1 SGHRS and CDR2 YFSETQ come from the germline V gene. V trimming: 4 bases; J trimming: 6 bases; junction bases outside the gene matches: 4. For the CDR3, the DNA is TGCGCCAGCAGCACCTTAGCGGGAGCCGGGGAGCTGTTTTTT. It specifies CASSTLAGAGELFF. Full variable domain (outside the CDR3, taken from reference TRBV5-1 and TRBJ2-2): KAGVTQTPRYLIKTRGQQVTLSCSPISGHRSVSWYQQTPGQGLQFLFEYFSETQRNKGNFPGRFSGRQFSNSRSEMNVSTLELGDSALYLCASSTLAGAGELFFGEGSRLTVL.

This clone showed up just a few times. The chain combines TRBV4-1 with TRBJ1-4, with TRBD1 identical over 7 bases. In germline, CDR1 is MGHRA, CDR2 YSYEKL. Losses at the gene ends were 5 bases for V and 6 bases for J; bases not matched to a gene: 9. The CDR3 consists of 15 residues. The CDR3 nucleotides read TGCGCCAGCAGCACCCGACAGGGAGGAGATGAAAAACTGTTTTTT. The encoded protein is CASSTRQGGDEKLFF.

The chain has TRBV2 and TRBJ2-4; 8 nucleotides align to TRBD2. This CDR3 comprises 11 residues. The V segment lost 7 bases and the J segment 11 bases; nucleotides outside the gene matches: 4. The germline V gene has CDR1 SNHLY and CDR2 FYNNEI. DNA for the CDR3: TGTGCCAGCACTCTCGGGGGGGTTCAGTACTTC. Encoded protein: CASTLGGVQYF.